This passage covers 25 T cell receptor beta chains from one sample sequenced in a study of CD8+ T cells in alopecia areata. Indicated treatment: oral pan-JAK inhibitor, 5-10 mg twice daily. Extraction of RNA preceded its reverse transcription into cDNA, which served as the sequencing template. TCRdb's copy holds only in-frame clones and misses some; the assay was immunoSEQ multiplex PCR. The data contain 200,000 or so clones, roughly 64% of them singletons. The material was CD4+ T cells sorted from blood, obtained at week 24, from a patient treated with tofacitinib. The receptor set was obtained from a human donor with alopecia areata.

The chain uses TRBV7-9 and TRBJ1-1, with 7 bases matching TRBD1. CDR3 length equals 14 residues. Per germline, CDR1 SEHNR and CDR2 FQNEAQ (reference sequence). V lost 3 bases, J lost 7 bases, and 8 bases stayed unmatched. CDR3: CASSFQGVIGEAFF. The CDR3 DNA reads as TGTGCCAGCAGCTTTCAGGGGGTAATCGGTGAAGCTTTCTTT.

The chain uses TRBV6-6 and TRBJ1-1; D not certain. In germline, CDR1 is MNHNY, CDR2 SVGAGI (reference sequence). Trimming left V 2 bases short and J 1 base short, with 2 bases between. The CDR3 sequence is 12 residues long. This CDR3 reads CASSYKNTEAFF. For the CDR3, the DNA is TGTGCCAGCAGTTACAAGAACACTGAAGCTTTCTTT.

CDR3 region: CAWSAMPGLTYEQYF. The DNA of the CDR3 is TGTGCCTGGAGTGCAATGCCGGGACTTACATACGAGCAGTACTTC. The chain couples TRBV30 to TRBJ2-7; possible D gene TRBD2, 6 bases. The CDR3 spans 15 residues. V was shortened by 1 base and J by 4 bases, with 17 bases between the two germline ends. Germline-derived CDR1 and CDR2 are GTSNPN and SVGIG (reference sequence).

A word on this clone: Other DNA sequences in this specimen translate into the identical CDR3. V is TRBV9 and J is TRBJ1-2; no clear D. Germline V gene data show CDR1 as SGDLS and CDR2 as YYNGEE. Trimming removed 4 bases at V and 7 bases at J, with 8 bases between. The CDR3 is 11 amino acids. CDR3 region: CASSRGAGYTF. In DNA, the CDR3 is TGTGCCAGCAGCCGGGGTGCTGGCTACACCTTC.

The chain employs TRBV5-1 and TRBJ1-2; the match to TRBD1 covers 10 bases. The CDR3 totals 16 residues. Losses at the gene ends were 1 base for V and 4 bases for J; bases not matched to a gene: 7. CDR1 is SGHRS and CDR2 is YFSETQ in the germline V gene. CDR3 residues: CASSLTAGQGLYGYTF. The CDR3 nucleotides are TGCGCCAGCAGCTTGACGGCGGGACAGGGGCTCTATGGCTACACCTTC.

This clone was counted between two and nine times. The V and J genes are TRBV19 and TRBJ1-5; D possibly corresponds to TRBD1 (5 bases). V was shortened by 7 bases and J by 2 bases, with 12 bases between the two germline ends. Germline V gene lookup returns CDR1 LNHDA and CDR2 SQIVND (reference sequence). CDR3 length: 14 residues. CDR3 loop: CASIGGFGNQPQHF. The CDR3 DNA reads TGTGCCAGTATTGGGGGATTTGGCAATCAGCCCCAGCATTTT.

The chain carries TRBV6-5 and TRBJ1-2; D possibly corresponds to TRBD1 (6 bases). CDR1 is MNHEY, CDR2 SVGAGI, per germline. V was cut by 6 bases and J by 8 bases, with 16 bases left in between. This CDR3 spans 13 amino acids. The CDR3, as DNA: TGTGCCAGCAGCCGCTCACAGGGTCGGGGCTACACCTTC. It encodes CASSRSQGRGYTF.

This sequence joins TRBV1 and TRBJ2-7; no check of the table's D call, TRBD2, against the DNA was made. TRBV1 is termed a pseudogene. This CDR3 contains 11 residues. CDR3 in DNA: TGCACCACCCTACTCCCCTACGAGCAGTACTTC. Encoded protein: CTTLLPYEQYF.

This clone came up a few times. This chain connects TRBV2 to TRBJ2-3; D may correspond to TRBD1 or TRBD2 (5 bases each). Looked up from germline, CDR1 is SNHLY and CDR2 is FYNNEI. Trimming cost V 7 bases and J 3 bases, with 11 bases left between them. There are 13 residues in the CDR3. CDR3 region: CASTYEGTDTQYF. CDR3 coding DNA: TGTGCCAGCACCTACGAGGGGACAGATACGCAGTATTTT. The full variable domain, rest sourced from reference TRBV2 and TRBJ2-3, is EPEVTQTPSHQVTQMGQEVILRCVPISNHLYFYWYRQILGQKVEFLVSFYNNEISEKSEIFDDQFSVERPDGSNFTLKIRSTKLEDSAMYFCASTYEGTDTQYFGPGTRLTVL.

The V gene is TRBV10-3, the J gene TRBJ1-2, with D tentatively TRBD1 (5 bases). CDR1 and CDR2 from the germline V gene are ENHRY and SYGVKD. V shed 2 bases and J shed 4 bases, with 11 bases lying between them. The length of the CDR3 is 14 residues. The CDR3, as DNA: TGTGCCATCAGTGAGACTCCCGGGGGCTATGGCTACACCTTC. Translated, it gives CAISETPGGYGYTF.

The sample holds a few counts of this clone. This chain connects TRBV6-5 to TRBJ2-1; tentatively, D is TRBD2 (5 bases). The CDR3 has 15 residues. The germline CDR1 and CDR2 sequences are MNHEY and SVGAGI. V gave up 6 bases and J gave up 4 bases, with 16 bases separating them. The CDR3 is CASRTEGGRYNEQFF. The CDR3 coding sequence is TGTGCCAGCAGGACCGAGGGCGGAAGATACAATGAGCAGTTCTTC.

The chain is built from TRBV9 and TRBJ1-2, with D possibly TRBD1 on 6 matching bases. V lost 2 bases to trimming and J lost 8 bases, with 13 bases between them. The CDR3 is made up of 13 amino acids. The germline V gene has CDR1 SGDLS and CDR2 YYNGEE. CDR3 DNA: TGTGCCAGCAGCGTTTCGACAGGAGAGGGCTACACCTTC. Translated, it gives CASSVSTGEGYTF.

This clone turned up a few times. V gene TRBV5-1 combines with J gene TRBJ2-2, with 7 bases lining up with TRBD2. Germline CDR1 and CDR2: SGHRS and YFSETQ. The length of the CDR3 is 15 residues. Unmatched junction bases numbered 2, after V lost 0 bases and J lost 3 bases. The CDR3 sequence: CASSLVLADTGELFF. CDR3 DNA sequence: TGCGCCAGCAGCTTGGTCCTAGCGGACACCGGGGAGCTGTTTTTT.

This clone was seen a few times. The rearrangement links TRBV19 to TRBJ2-5; 9 bases align to TRBD2. Germline assignment: CDR1 LNHDA and CDR2 SQIVND (reference sequence). This CDR3 is built from 18 residues. Trimming removed 2 bases from V and 1 base from J; junction bases left unmatched: 11. The CDR3 DNA reads TGTGCCAGTAGTATACTCTCGCCCGCGGGGGGGATCCAAGAGACCCAGTACTTC. This codes for CASSILSPAGGIQETQYF.

This chain uses TRBV2 with TRBJ1-4; D is perhaps TRBD1 (6 bases). The CDR3 runs 13 residues. The germline gives CDR1 SNHLY, CDR2 FYNNEI. V was trimmed by 10 bases and J by 6 bases, leaving 15 bases between them. Written as DNA, the CDR3 is TGTGCCAACTCTCTGGGGGCTCATGAAAAACTGTTTTTT. It is translated as CANSLGAHEKLFF.

CDR3 bases: TGCAGCGTTGAAGTGGGGGGCACAGATACGCAGTATTTT. This sequence encodes CSVEVGGTDTQYF. The rearrangement uses TRBV29-1 and TRBJ2-3; the D call may be TRBD1 or TRBD2 (5 bases each). Germline-derived CDR1 and CDR2 are SQVTM and ANQGSEA. The CDR3 has 13 residues. With 1 base removed from V and 1 base from J, the gap between germline ends came to 6 bases.

The chain recombines TRBV30 with TRBJ2-1; D gene uncertain. V lost 1 base, J lost 3 bases, and 7 bases lay in between. The CDR3 length is 13 residues. Per germline, CDR1 GTSNPN and CDR2 SVGIG (reference sequence). The CDR3 DNA follows: TGTGCCTGGAGTGCCAACCTCTACAATGAGCAGTTCTTC. Translation: CAWSANLYNEQFF.

The rearrangement uses TRBV4-1 and TRBJ2-7; 14 positions match TRBD2. Germline V gene lookup returns CDR1 MGHRA and CDR2 YSYEKL. The CDR3 extends over 17 amino acids. V shed 2 bases and J 0 bases; nucleotides not matched to a gene: 3. In nucleotides, the CDR3 is TGCGCCAGCAGCCAACCCGGACTAGCGGGGGGCTCCTACGAGCAGTACTTC. Translated: CASSQPGLAGGSYEQYF.

In its sample, this clone was seen a few times. The rearrangement uses TRBV10-3 and TRBJ2-5; D may be TRBD1 (6 bases). With 7 bases removed from V and 3 bases from J, the gap between germline ends came to 12 bases. The germline CDR1 and CDR2 sequences are ENHRY and SYGVKD. The CDR3 length is 13 residues. The CDR3 spells CAIKPDSEETQYF. The CDR3 DNA reads TGTGCCATCAAACCGGACAGTGAAGAGACCCAGTACTTC.

This sequence joins TRBV7-2 and TRBJ2-2; TRBD1 matches 10 bases. J was trimmed by 3 bases and V by 1 base; bases with no gene match: 5. The CDR3 spans 17 residues. Looked up from germline, CDR1 is SGHTA and CDR2 is FQGNSA. CDR3 amino acids: CASSLVSGQGYTGELFF. The CDR3 DNA reads as TGTGCCAGCAGCTTAGTTTCGGGACAGGGGTACACCGGGGAGCTGTTTTTT. Drawing the rest from reference TRBV7-2 and TRBJ2-2, the complete variable domain is GAGVSQSPSNKVTEKGKDVELRCDPISGHTALYWYRQSLGQGLEFLIYFQGNSAPDKSGLPSDRFSAERTGGSVSTLTIQRTQQEDSAVYLCASSLVSGQGYTGELFFGEGSRLTVL.

This chain connects TRBV6-5 to TRBJ2-5; D tentatively fits TRBD1 or TRBD2 (6 bases each). The CDR3 spans 14 residues. Looked up from germline, CDR1 is MNHEY and CDR2 is SVGAGI. The V and J ends lost 7 bases and 3 bases respectively, with 15 bases between them. CDR3 sequence reads: CASTSEGEKETQYF. The CDR3 bases are TGTGCCAGCACCTCGGAGGGGGAAAAAGAGACCCAGTACTTC.

The chain joins TRBV5-6 to TRBJ2-5; D is possibly TRBD1 (6 bases). With 0 bases removed from V and 7 bases from J, the gap between germline ends came to 16 bases. Per germline, CDR1 SGHDT and CDR2 YYEEEE. The CDR3 consists of 15 residues. This CDR3 is CASSLDQGPDGTQYF. Written as DNA, the CDR3 is TGTGCCAGCAGCTTGGACCAGGGGCCCGACGGGACCCAGTACTTC.

This chain connects TRBV7-2 to TRBJ2-2; D not certain. The length of the CDR3 is 13 residues. The germline V and J ends were trimmed by 1 base and 7 bases, with 7 bases remaining between them. The germline V gene has CDR1 SGHTA and CDR2 FQGNSA. The CDR3 DNA reads TGTGCCAGCAGCTTAGGAGCGAGCGGGGAGCTGTTTTTT. Protein: CASSLGASGELFF.

J is TRBJ2-1 and V is TRBV7-9, with 12 bases that match TRBD2. Germline CDR1 is SEHNR and CDR2 is FQNEAQ (reference sequence). The CDR3 spans 16 residues. J lost 1 base, V lost 4 bases, and 2 bases had no gene match. The CDR3: CASSWTSGTSYNEQFF. The CDR3 region has the DNA TGTGCCAGCAGCTGGACTAGCGGGACATCCTACAATGAGCAGTTCTTC.

This clone is a singleton in its sample. This chain connects TRBV27 to TRBJ2-3; possible D gene TRBD2, 7 bases. The V gene's germline CDR1 is MNHEY and CDR2 SMNVEV (reference sequence). The CDR3 sequence is 15 residues long. V was trimmed by 5 bases and J by 4 bases, leaving 16 bases between them. In DNA form, the CDR3 reads TGTGCCAGCAGTCCCGGGGGGCCGGGGGCAGATACGCAGTATTTT. Amino acid sequence: CASSPGGPGADTQYF.